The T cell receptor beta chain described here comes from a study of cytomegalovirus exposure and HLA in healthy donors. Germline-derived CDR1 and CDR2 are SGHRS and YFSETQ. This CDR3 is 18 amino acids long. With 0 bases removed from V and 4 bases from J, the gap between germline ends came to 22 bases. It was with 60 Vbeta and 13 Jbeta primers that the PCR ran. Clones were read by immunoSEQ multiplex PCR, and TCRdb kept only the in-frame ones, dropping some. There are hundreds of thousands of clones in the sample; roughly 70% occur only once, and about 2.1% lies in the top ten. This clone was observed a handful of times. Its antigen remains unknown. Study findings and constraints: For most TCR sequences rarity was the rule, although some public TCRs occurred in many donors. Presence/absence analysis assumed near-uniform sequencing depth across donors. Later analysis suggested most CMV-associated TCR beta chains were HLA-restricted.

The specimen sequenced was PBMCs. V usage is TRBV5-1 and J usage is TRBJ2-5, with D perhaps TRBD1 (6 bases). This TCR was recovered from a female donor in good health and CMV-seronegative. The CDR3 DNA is TGCGCCAGCAGCTTGGGGCAGGGGACACTAAAGTCCCCAGAGACCCAGTACTTC. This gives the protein CASSLGQGTLKSPETQYF.